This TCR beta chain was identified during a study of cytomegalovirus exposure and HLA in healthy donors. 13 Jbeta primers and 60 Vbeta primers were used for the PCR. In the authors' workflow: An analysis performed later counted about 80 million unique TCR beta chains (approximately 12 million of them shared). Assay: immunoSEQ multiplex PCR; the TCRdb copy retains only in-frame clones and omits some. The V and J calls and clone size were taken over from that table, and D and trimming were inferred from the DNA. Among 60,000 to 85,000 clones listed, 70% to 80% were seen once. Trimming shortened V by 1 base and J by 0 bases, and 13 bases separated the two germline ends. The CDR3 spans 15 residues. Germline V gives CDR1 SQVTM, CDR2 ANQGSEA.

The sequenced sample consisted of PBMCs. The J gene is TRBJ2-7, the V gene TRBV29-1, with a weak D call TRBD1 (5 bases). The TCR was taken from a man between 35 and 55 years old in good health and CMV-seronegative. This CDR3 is CSVEGSGKSSYEQYF. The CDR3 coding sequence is TGCAGCGTTGAAGGTTCAGGGAAAAGCTCCTACGAGCAGTACTTC.